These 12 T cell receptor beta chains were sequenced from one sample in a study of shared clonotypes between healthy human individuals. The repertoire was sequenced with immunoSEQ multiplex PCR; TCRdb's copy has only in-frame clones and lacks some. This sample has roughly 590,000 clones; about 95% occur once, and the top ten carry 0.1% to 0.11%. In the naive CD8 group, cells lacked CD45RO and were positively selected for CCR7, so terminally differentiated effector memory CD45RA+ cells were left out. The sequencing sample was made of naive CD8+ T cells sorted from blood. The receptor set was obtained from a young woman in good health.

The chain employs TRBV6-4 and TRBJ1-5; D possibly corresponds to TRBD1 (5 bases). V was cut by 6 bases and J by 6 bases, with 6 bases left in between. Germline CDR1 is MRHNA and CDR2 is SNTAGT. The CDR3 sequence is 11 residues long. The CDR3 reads CASRGPQPQHF. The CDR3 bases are TGTGCCAGCAGGGGGCCTCAGCCCCAGCATTTT.

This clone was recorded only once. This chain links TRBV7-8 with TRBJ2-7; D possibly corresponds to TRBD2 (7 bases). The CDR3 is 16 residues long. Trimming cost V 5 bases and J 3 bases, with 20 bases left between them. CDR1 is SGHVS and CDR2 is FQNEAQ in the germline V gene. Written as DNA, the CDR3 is TGTGCCAGCAGCCCTGGGGGCGGGAGAGGGTTCTACGAGCAGTACTTC. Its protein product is CASSPGGGRGFYEQYF.

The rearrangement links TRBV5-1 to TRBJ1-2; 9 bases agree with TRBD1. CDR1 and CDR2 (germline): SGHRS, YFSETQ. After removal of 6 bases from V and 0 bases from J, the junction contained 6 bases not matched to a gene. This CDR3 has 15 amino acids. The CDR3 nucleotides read TGCGCCAGCACCGGGACAGGGTTAGCTAACTATGGCTACACCTTC. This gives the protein CASTGTGLANYGYTF.

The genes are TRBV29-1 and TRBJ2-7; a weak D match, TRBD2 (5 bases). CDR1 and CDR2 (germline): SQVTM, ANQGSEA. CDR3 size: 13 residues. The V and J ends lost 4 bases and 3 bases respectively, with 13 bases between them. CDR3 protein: CSVVFTGSYEQYF. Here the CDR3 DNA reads TGCAGCGTTGTATTTACGGGGAGCTACGAGCAGTACTTC.

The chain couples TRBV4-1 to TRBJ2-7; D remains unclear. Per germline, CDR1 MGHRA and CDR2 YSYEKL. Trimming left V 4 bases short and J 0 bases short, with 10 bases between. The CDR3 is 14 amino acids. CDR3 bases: TGCGCCAGCAGCCGAGGCAGCCTCTCCTACGAGCAGTACTTC. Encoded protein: CASSRGSLSYEQYF.

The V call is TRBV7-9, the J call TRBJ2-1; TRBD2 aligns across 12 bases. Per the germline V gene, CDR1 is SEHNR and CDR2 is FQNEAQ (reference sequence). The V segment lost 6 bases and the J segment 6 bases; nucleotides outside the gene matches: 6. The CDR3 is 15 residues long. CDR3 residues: CASRLLAGGSNEQFF. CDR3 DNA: TGTGCCAGCAGACTCCTAGCGGGAGGGTCCAATGAGCAGTTCTTC. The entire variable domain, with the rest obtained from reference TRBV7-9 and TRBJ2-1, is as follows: DTGVSQNPRHKITKRGQNVTFRCDPISEHNRLYWYRQTLGQGPEFLTYFQNEAQLEKSRLLSDRFSAERPKGSFSTLEIQRTEQGDSAMYLCASRLLAGGSNEQFFGPGTRLTVL.

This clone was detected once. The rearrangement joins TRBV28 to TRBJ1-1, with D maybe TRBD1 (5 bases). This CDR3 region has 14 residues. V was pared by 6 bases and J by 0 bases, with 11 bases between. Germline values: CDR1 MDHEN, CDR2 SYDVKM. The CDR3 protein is CASRMDIMNTEAFF. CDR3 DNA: TGTGCCAGCAGGATGGACATTATGAACACTGAAGCTTTCTTT.

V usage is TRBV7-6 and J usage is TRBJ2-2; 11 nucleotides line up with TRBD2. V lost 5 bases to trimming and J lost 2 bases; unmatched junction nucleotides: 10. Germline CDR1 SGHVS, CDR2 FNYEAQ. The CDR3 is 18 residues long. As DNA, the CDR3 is TGTGCCAGCAGCCCCTTAGCGGGAGGGCTTTTAAACACCGGGGAGCTGTTTTTT. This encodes CASSPLAGGLLNTGELFF.

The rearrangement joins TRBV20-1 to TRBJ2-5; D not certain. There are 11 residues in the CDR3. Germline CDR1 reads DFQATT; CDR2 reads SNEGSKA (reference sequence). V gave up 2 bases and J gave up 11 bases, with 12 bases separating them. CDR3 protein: CSARTAREQYF. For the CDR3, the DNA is TGCAGTGCTAGAACAGCGAGAGAGCAGTACTTC.

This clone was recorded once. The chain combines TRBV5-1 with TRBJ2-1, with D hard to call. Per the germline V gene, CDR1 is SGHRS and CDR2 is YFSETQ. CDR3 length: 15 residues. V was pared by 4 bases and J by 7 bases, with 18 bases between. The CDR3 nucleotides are TGCGCCAGCAGCATATCCCGGTGGCAAGGAAATGAGCAGTTCTTC. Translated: CASSISRWQGNEQFF.

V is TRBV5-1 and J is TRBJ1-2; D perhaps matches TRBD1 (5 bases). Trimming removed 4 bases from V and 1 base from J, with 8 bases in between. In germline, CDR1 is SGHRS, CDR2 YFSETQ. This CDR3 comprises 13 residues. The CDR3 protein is CASSTDSNYGYTF. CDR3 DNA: TGCGCCAGCAGCACTGACAGTAACTATGGCTACACCTTC.

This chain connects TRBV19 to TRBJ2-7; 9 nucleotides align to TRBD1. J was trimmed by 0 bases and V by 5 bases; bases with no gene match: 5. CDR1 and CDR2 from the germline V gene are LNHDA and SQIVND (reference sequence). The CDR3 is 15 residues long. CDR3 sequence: CASSAGQGGSYEQYF. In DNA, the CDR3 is TGTGCCAGTAGTGCGGGACAGGGCGGCTCCTACGAGCAGTACTTC.